This T cell receptor beta chain originates from a study of beta chain features in type 1 diabetes. Study-level information: Patients looked much like healthy donors when it came to age, gender and cell yields. Overall study results and limits: Within each of all four CD4+ subsets, Type 1 diabetes patients had TCRB CDR3s that were moderately but significantly shorter. Patients with type 1 diabetes showed fewer VDJ junction insertions and more deletions.

This clone was found a few times. Its specificity is not known. Every isolated RNA sample was fully reverse transcribed, so sequencing captured expressed TCRB transcripts. TCRdb's copy holds only in-frame clones and misses some; the assay was immunoSEQ multiplex PCR. The sample lists 150,000 to 190,000 clones, about a tenth occurring once. Blood was collected once per donor into heparin, averaging about 0.12 L. Via CD45RO/CCR7/CD25/CD127/CD95/CD27, cells of the CD4+ naive, central memory, regulatory and stem cell-like memory subsets were sorted. The CDR3 has 12 amino acids. Germline trimming cut 10 bases from V and 6 bases from J; bases unmatched to any gene: 4. Germline-derived CDR1 and CDR2 are SGHTA and FQGNSA.

Sequenced input: central memory CD4+ T cells from blood. The clonotype was recovered from a man aged 25-45 years with type 1 diabetes. The gene calls are TRBV7-2 and TRBJ2-1, with 9 bases lining up with TRBD2. As DNA, the CDR3 is TGTGCCACCGGGACTAGCAGCAATGAGCAGTTCTTC. This gives the protein CATGTSSNEQFF.